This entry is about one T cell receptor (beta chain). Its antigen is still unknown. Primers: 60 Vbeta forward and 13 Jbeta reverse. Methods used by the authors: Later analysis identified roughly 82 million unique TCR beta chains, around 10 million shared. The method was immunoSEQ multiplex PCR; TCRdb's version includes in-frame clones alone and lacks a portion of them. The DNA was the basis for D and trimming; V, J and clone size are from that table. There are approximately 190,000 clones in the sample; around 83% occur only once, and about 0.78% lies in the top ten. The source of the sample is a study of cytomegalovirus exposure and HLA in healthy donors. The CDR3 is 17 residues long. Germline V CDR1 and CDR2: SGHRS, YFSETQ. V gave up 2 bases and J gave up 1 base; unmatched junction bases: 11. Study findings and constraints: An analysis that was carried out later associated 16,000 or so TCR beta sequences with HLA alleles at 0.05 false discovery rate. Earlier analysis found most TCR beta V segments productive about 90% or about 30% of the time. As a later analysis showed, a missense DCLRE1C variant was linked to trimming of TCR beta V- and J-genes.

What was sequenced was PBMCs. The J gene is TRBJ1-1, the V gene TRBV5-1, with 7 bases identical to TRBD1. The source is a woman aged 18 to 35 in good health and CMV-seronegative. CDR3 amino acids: CASSLGGTAYTNTEAFF. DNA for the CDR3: TGCGCCAGCAGCTTAGGCGGGACAGCTTATACGAACACTGAAGCTTTCTTT.